This TCR beta chain came from a study of patients and donors after allogeneic stem cell transplantation. Using its own MiXCR run on the RT-PCR reads, TCRdb lists one record per CDR3 protein. Here the sample spans 17,000 or so distinct CDR3 sequences, roughly a quarter being singletons. The sequencing sample was made of blood, either unsorted or a sorted T cell fraction (not recorded which). The sequence was collected from a human donor who was either an allogeneic HSCT recipient or a stem cell or donor lymphocyte infusion donor (not recorded which). It is not recorded whose cells these are; they may come from a transplant donor.

The chain's CDR3 is CASSFWGTGSNEQFF. The CDR3 DNA is TGTGCCAGCAGCTTTTGGGGGACAGGGAGTAATGAGCAGTTCTTC. The chain links TRBV5-8 to TRBJ2-1, with 9 bases lining up with TRBD1. V lost 2 bases to trimming and J lost 7 bases; unmatched junction nucleotides: 7. Germline V gives CDR1 SGHTS, CDR2 YDEGEE. The CDR3 is 15 residues long.